The source of this T cell receptor (beta chain) is a study of shared clonotypes between healthy human individuals. In the study overall: Ranging from 18 to 49 in age, donors were two women and three men. A donor's plate count was three for CD4 naive and three for CD4 memory; CD8 naive had two and CD8 memory one. Overall study results and limits: It was anticipated that sequencing depth would influence how many clonotypes donors shared.

Germline V gene lookup returns CDR1 MNHEY and CDR2 SMNVEV (reference sequence). V was clipped by 6 bases and J by 6 bases, with 15 bases between them. This CDR3 contains 14 residues. Assay used: immunoSEQ multiplex PCR; TCRdb lists only in-frame clones, some missing. This table holds hundreds of thousands of clones, roughly 70% found once. This clone was seen more than once but under ten times. Its target is unknown. The chain couples TRBV27 to TRBJ2-1; D is ambiguous. This clonotype was obtained from a young woman in good health. Sequencing used memory CD4+ T cells sorted from blood. Documented subset: CD45RA-negative fraction. The CDR3 sequence: CASSLYRTVNEQFF. The CDR3, as DNA: TGTGCCAGCAGCCTATACCGGACGGTCAATGAGCAGTTCTTC.